The clone carrying this T cell receptor (beta chain) appeared a few times. What it binds is not known. Germline CDR1 and CDR2: MDHEN and SYDVKM. Trimming shortened V by 5 bases and J by 8 bases, and 12 bases separated the two germline ends. The CDR3 length is 13 residues. This specimen comes from a study of T cell repertoires in cytomegalovirus infection. Study-level information: Recently identified HLA-C-restricted CMV epitopes were used, and well-studied HLA-B-restricted CMV epitopes were used as well. From public TCR beta signatures came an indication of both CMV infection and matching HLA type. Study-wide findings and caveats: Ex vivo, HLA-C-restricted CMV-specific TCR beta clonotypes prevailed over the rest of the response.

MiXCR was run by TCRdb on the reads, yielding one entry per CDR3 protein. The table has fewer than 1,000,000 distinct CDR3 sequences, 31% seen once. This material consisted of cultured CD8+ T cells from PBMCs, taken from culture after CMV antigen stimulation. The rearrangement links TRBV28 to TRBJ1-4; no reliable D call. The origin of this receptor is a human donor in good health (CMV status not recorded). Some clones in this sample may be carry-over from other donors' samples. The CDR3 loop reads CASSNRAEEKLFF. In nucleotides, the CDR3 is TGTGCCAGCAGTAACCGGGCCGAGGAAAAACTGTTTTTT.